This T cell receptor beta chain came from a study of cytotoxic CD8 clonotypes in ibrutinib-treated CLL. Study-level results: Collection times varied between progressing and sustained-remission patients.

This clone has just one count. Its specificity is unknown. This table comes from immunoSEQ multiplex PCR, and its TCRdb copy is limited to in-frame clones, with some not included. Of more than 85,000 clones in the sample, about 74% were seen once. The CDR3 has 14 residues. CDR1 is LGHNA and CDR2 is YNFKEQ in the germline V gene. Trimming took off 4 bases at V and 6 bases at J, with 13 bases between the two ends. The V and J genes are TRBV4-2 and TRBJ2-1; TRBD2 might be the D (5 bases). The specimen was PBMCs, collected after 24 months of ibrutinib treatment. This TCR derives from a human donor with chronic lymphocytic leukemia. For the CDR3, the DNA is TGTGCCAGCAGCCCTTCGGACTCCCTCAATGAGCAGTTCTTC. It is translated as CASSPSDSLNEQFF.